This passage covers 10 T cell receptor beta chains from one sample sequenced in a study of graft-versus-host responses after intestinal transplantation. Here immunoSEQ multiplex PCR was the method, and the copy in TCRdb shows in-frame clones only, minus some. This sample has approximately 130,000 clones, with 85% to 95% found just once. For these TCRs, the target antigens are not known. The sequencing here drew on unstimulated CD4+ T cells sorted from spleen or lymph node cells, taken before intestinal transplant. The receptors here all came from a human donor who received an intestinal transplant.

The chain has TRBV7-9 and TRBJ2-3; possibly TRBD1 or TRBD2 for D (6 bases each). Germline V gene data show CDR1 as SEHNR and CDR2 as FQNEAQ (reference sequence). V lost 5 bases, J lost 5 bases, and 17 bases lay in between. CDR3 length: 15 residues. The CDR3: CASSPLGGGIDTQYF. The CDR3 region has the DNA TGTGCCAGCAGCCCCCTGGGGGGCGGGATAGATACGCAGTATTTT. Full variable domain (rest looked up from reference TRBV7-9 and TRBJ2-3): DTGVSQNPRHKITKRGQNVTFRCDPISEHNRLYWYRQTLGQGPEFLTYFQNEAQLEKSRLLSDRFSAERPKGSFSTLEIQRTEQGDSAMYLCASSPLGGGIDTQYFGPGTRLTVL.

This chain's CDR3 is CASSRTGLEPQHF. CDR3 sequence (DNA): TGTGCCAGCAGCCGAACAGGGTTGGAGCCCCAGCATTTT. The chain recombines TRBV6-6 with TRBJ1-5, with D possibly TRBD1 on 6 matching bases. Germline V gene data show CDR1 as MNHNY and CDR2 as SVGAGI (reference sequence). V lost 6 bases and J 8 bases, leaving 14 bases between the germline ends. This CDR3 has 13 amino acids.

The CDR3 DNA sequence: TGTGCCAGCAGTACCGGCCCGGGGCCGAACACTGAAGCTTTCTTT. This codes for CASSTGPGPNTEAFF. V usage is TRBV6-5 and J usage is TRBJ1-1, with D possibly TRBD1 on 5 matching bases. The CDR3 contains 15 residues. Trimming removed 5 bases at V and 1 base at J, with 14 bases between. The germline CDR1 and CDR2 sequences are MNHEY and SVGAGI.

The chain links TRBV5-1 to TRBJ1-1; maybe TRBD1 (6 bases). Trimming took 0 bases from V and 1 from J, leaving 13 bases between them. Germline CDR1 is SGHRS and CDR2 is YFSETQ. There are 16 residues in the CDR3. This CDR3 reads CASSLEGRGQNTEAFF. DNA for the CDR3: TGCGCCAGCAGCTTGGAGGGCAGGGGCCAGAACACTGAAGCTTTCTTT.

V is TRBV12-5 and J is TRBJ2-3; tentative D call: TRBD1 (5 bases). This CDR3 has 13 amino acids. V shed 0 bases and J shed 4 bases, with 5 bases lying between them. Germline V lookup: CDR1 LGHNT, CDR2 FRNRAP. The CDR3 sequence: CASGLVGADTQYF. CDR3 nucleotides: TGTGCTAGTGGTTTGGTAGGGGCAGATACGCAGTATTTT.

This clone was detected once. The gene calls are TRBV5-6 and TRBJ1-1, with 9 positions matching TRBD1. V was clipped by 0 bases and J by 3 bases; unmatched bases: 3. The CDR3 is made up of 15 amino acids. The germline V gene has CDR1 SGHDT and CDR2 YYEEEE. The CDR3 coding sequence is TGTGCCAGCAGCTTGGGTCGGGACAGGGACACTGAAGCTTTCTTT. The encoded protein is CASSLGRDRDTEAFF.

The J gene is TRBJ2-3, the V gene TRBV5-4; 7 bases match TRBD2. The CDR3 totals 16 residues. Germline-derived CDR1 and CDR2 are SGHNT and YYREEE (reference sequence). V was clipped by 3 bases and J by 1 base; unmatched bases: 8. The CDR3, as DNA: TGTGCCAGCAGCTGGGGGAGCGGGGCGGGCACAGATACGCAGTATTTT. Amino acids: CASSWGSGAGTDTQYF. Full variable domain (missing parts from reference TRBV5-4 and TRBJ2-3): ETGVTQSPTHLIKTRGQQVTLRCSSQSGHNTVSWYQQALGQGPQFIFQYYREEENGRGNFPPRFSGLQFPNYSSELNVNALELDDSALYLCASSWGSGAGTDTQYFGPGTRLTVL.

The gene calls are TRBV9 and TRBJ2-5; TRBD1 matches at 9 bases. Unmatched junction bases numbered 9, after V lost 4 bases and J lost 5 bases. CDR1 and CDR2 from the germline V gene are SGDLS and YYNGEE. The CDR3 length is 15 residues. DNA of the CDR3: TGTGCCAGCAGCCATAACAGGGGGCTGGGGGAGACCCAGTACTTC. Protein: CASSHNRGLGETQYF.

This clone was recorded only once. This chain uses TRBV10-2 with TRBJ1-5; TRBD1 matches at 11 bases. Germline trimming cut 4 bases from V and 1 base from J; bases unmatched to any gene: 3. CDR1 is WSHSY and CDR2 is SAAADI in the germline V gene. The CDR3 is 16 residues long. The CDR3 protein is CASSGDRGRSNQPQHF. CDR3 DNA sequence: TGCGCCAGCAGTGGGGACAGGGGGAGAAGCAATCAGCCCCAGCATTTT.

In its sample, this clone was seen a few times. The V and J genes are TRBV6-6 and TRBJ2-7, with D unresolved. Germline CDR1 is MNHNY and CDR2 is SVGAGI (reference sequence). The CDR3 spans 12 residues. Trimming pared 2 bases from V and 2 bases from J, leaving 4 bases between. CDR3 residues: CASSYTTYEQYF. The CDR3 DNA reads TGTGCCAGCAGTTACACAACCTACGAGCAGTACTTC.